The present entry profiles one T cell receptor beta chain with its context. This receptor's antigen is unknown. No base qualities exist here, and no much larger clone lies one base off it. Donors were healthy HIV-negative adults with no recently reported acute infections or vaccinations. Every donor was a Caucasian adult residing in Nashville, Tennessee, USA. CD4+ T cells were enriched by magnetic negative selection; naive cells were then positively selected on CD45RA, and the negative fraction formed the memory subset. After blood collection by leukapheresis, PBMCs were isolated using Ficoll-Histopaque density gradient centrifugation and then cryopreserved in the vapor phase of liquid nitrogen. Purity and quantity of every magnetically sorted T cell population were checked by analytical flow cytometry. Genomic DNA was isolated from each sorted fraction and quantified by UV absorbance on a Nanodrop 2000c.

This record comes from a study of shared clonotypes between healthy human individuals (TCRdb year 2020). Looking at the study overall: The cohort included three men and a couple of women between 18 and 49 years of age. Different laboratories and diverse techniques were used to prepare libraries and sequence TCR repertoires, to increase sequencing depth and limit assay-specific biases. To estimate repertoire size and how much clonotype sharing occurs between individuals, the study deeply sequenced the blood TCR repertoires of roughly 5 healthy adults. For each donor, CD4 naive and CD4 memory were each given three plates, CD8 naive was given two plates, and CD8 memory was given one plate. Between about 0.94 and 8.9 billion PBMCs per donor were obtained by leukapheresis.

Germline trimming amounts to 1 base on V and 4 bases on J, with 4 as the count of junction bases outside the gene matches. CDR1 SGHTA and CDR2 FQGNSA are derived from the germline V gene. There are 15 amino acids in the CDR3, from cysteine to phenylalanine inclusive. The retained sequence is limited to the CDR3, 45 bases, with the frame set at the first base. Using the deep immunoSEQ assay, multiplex PCR amplified TCR CDR3 regions from genomic DNA. For each cell subset, the extracted genomic DNA was distributed evenly across all wells of several immunoSEQ 96-well plates, and each plate served as one replicate. For sorted subsets, around 0.2 ug genomic DNA, equal to 30,000 to 35,000 T cell genomes, was loaded into each replicate PCR. Purified libraries were quantified with a Qubit 3.0 fluorometer, sized on a Bioanalyzer 2100, and re-quantified with the KAPA Library Quantification kit. Every immunoSEQ 96-well plate was sequenced on a dedicated single-read 150-cycle Illumina NextSeq 550 flow cell. Concerning the study's data processing: Because the immunoSEQ output held only junctional sequences and lacked quality scores, the filtering could not match the filtering applied to full-length reads. Sequences were annotated with PyIR, a Python wrapper for IgBLAST v1.9, and V/J genes and CDR3 were assigned using IMGT germline references. Reads were filtered out if the reads had weak V/J assignments (E-value above 1e-6), no CDR3, stop codons, out-of-frame junctions, or ambiguous translated residues. V3J clonotypes were defined as sequences sharing an identical inferred V gene, J gene, and CDR3 amino acid sequence. The percentage overlap between two repertoires was calculated by dividing the number of shared unique clonotypes by the size of the smaller repertoire. RTK rarefaction, the Chao1 estimator, and Recon v2.1 estimates of unobserved clonotypes were used to assess repertoire richness. Generation probabilities for all TCRbeta clonotypes obtained by the gDNA method from a handful of donors were computed using OLGA. TCRdb obtained this table from immuneACCESS and retained in-frame rearrangements with V and J assigned. These tables miss some clones; where compared with another copy, unresolved V genes account for less than half of the shortfall, and the remainder is unexplained. V and J calls and clone size follow that table, whereas D and trimming were derived from the DNA. This sample gives around 1 million clones in total; 76% of them show up just once. The top ten clones comprise about 1.5% of the sample.

Here is what the overall study found, with its caveats: Larger estimated clonotype richness was generally found for naive subsets than for memory subsets. Even with the large sequencing depth, rarefaction of the sorted-subset datasets indicated that sequencing was incomplete. Compared with non-shared clonotypes, clonotypes shared by all four sorted-subset donors had higher generation probabilities. Pairwise subsampling led to the expectation that sequencing depth would affect the degree of clonotype sharing among donors. When a few donors were compared, the shared fraction of clonotypes was about 5% for naive CD4, around 4% for naive CD8, roughly 2.5% for memory CD4, and approximately 0.4% for memory CD8. Only blood was sampled, and tissue TCR repertoires likely differ from those in blood. Because the study included only a small number of donors, the genetic and exposure-history diversity represented was limited.

Sequenced input: memory CD4+ T cells sorted from blood. The cell subset or site label on this specimen signifies: CD45RA-negative fraction. Recombination connected TRBV7-2 to TRBJ2-7, and 10 junction bases match TRBD2. This TCR was sampled from a man between 18 and 29 years old in good health. The nucleotide sequence is given as TGTGCCAGCAGCTTAGGAGCGGGAGGGTCATACGAGCAGTACTTC. Its protein reads: CASSLGAGGSYEQYF.